This T cell receptor (beta chain) was obtained from a study of regulatory T cells in long-lasting Graves disease. Study-level background: The term persistent Graves' disease signified upward of 5 years on antithyroid drugs with positive TSH receptor antibodies.

This clonotype occurred many times. Its antigen is undetermined. As to time point: persistent/refractory GD, antithyroid drugs over 5 years with positive TRAb. PBMCs were the source of the RNA used for TCR sequencing. The EDTA tubes were filled with about 9 milliliters of drawn peripheral blood. Study-level points and caveats: Clonotypes that were public and shared totalled 2,500 to 3,000 in persistent patients versus 850 to 1,000 in new patients. There was favoring of TRBV28, TRBJ1-2 and TRBJ2-5 in persistent disease.

HTBI primers from iRepertoire and Arm-PCR of CDR3 regions yielded the TCR beta libraries. Via MiXCR, TCRdb re-called the multiplex PCR reads, giving one row per CDR3 protein. The table includes a few hundred thousand distinct CDR3 sequences, roughly 21% detected once. This CDR3 is built from 16 residues. V lost 7 bases, J lost 5 bases, and 24 bases lay in between. J is TRBJ2-7 and V is TRBV6-7; perhaps TRBD1 as D (5 bases). TRBV6-7 is filed as an ORF, its function uncertain. Sample: peripheral blood mononuclear cells (PBMCs), taken when the disease was refractory, from a patient treated with antithyroid drugs. The sequence came from a female donor with Graves disease. The CDR3: CASTPYRPGWGDEQYF. CDR3 bases: TGTGCCAGCACTCCATATCGCCCAGGATGGGGCGACGAGCAGTACTTC.